This entry features one T cell receptor (beta chain) sequence. It has no known antigen specificity. No much larger clone is present one base from it, and per-base qualities are unavailable. The data stem from a study of T cell repertoires in MIS-A myocarditis (dated by TCRdb to about 2022). V is pruned by 1 base and J by 3 bases, leaving 2 bases of the junction without a gene match. According to the germline V gene, CDR1 reads LGHNA and CDR2 reads YSLEER. CDR3 length: 15 amino acids, cysteine to phenylalanine. The sequence is cut down to CDR3 DNA, 45 bases in frame from base 1. The immunoSEQ bias-controlled multiplex PCR was used to amplify TCRbeta CDR3 regions, which were then sequenced at high throughput. Under the source paper's analysis protocol: The immunoSEQ vendor pipeline collapsed and filtered CDR3 sequences to measure the abundance and frequency of each unique TCRbeta CDR3. Dominant CDR3 amino acid sequences were clustered with SARS-CoV-2-specific ImmuneCODE TCRbeta sequences by CD-HIT using a 90% global sequence identity threshold. A clone was classed as hyperexpanded at a frequency of 0.1 to 1 and as large at a frequency of 0.01 to 0.1. The CDR3 amino acid sequences and the V and J gene assignments of the dominant clones were confirmed with MiXCR. The R stringdist package was used to compute Levenshtein distances between the patient clonotypes and the ImmuneCODE hits. This immuneACCESS table, as held by TCRdb, lists in-frame sequences with V and J called but not all clones. Of the missing ones, under half trace to an unresolved V gene in checked studies; the others have no known cause. For V, J and clone size, that table is used; D and trimming come from the DNA. Across this sample there are 6,500 to 7,500 clones, with approximately 72% seen only once. Of the sample, roughly 19% is held by the ten largest clones.

The QIAamp DNA FFPE kit was used to extract genomic DNA from formalin-fixed paraffin-embedded autopsy tissue. The TCR comes from a man aged 18-30 years with fulminant myocarditis from multisystem inflammatory syndrome in adults (MIS-A) after COVID-19. Sequenced input: right inferior lung lobe tissue obtained at autopsy. Here the chain combines TRBV4-3 and TRBJ2-7; 11 nucleotides in the junction match TRBD1. The DNA reads as follows: TGCGCCAGCAGCCAAGCAGGGACAGGGGGCTACGAGCAGTACTTC. This codes for CASSQAGTGGYEQYF.